Sequencing of this TCR beta chain was carried out in a study of blood T cell repertoires in COVID-19. Per the germline V gene, CDR1 is KGHSH and CDR2 is LQKENI. With V trimmed by 5 bases and J by 2 bases, 6 bases remained unmatched. This CDR3 region has 15 residues. Produced via immunoSEQ multiplex PCR; TCRdb's table is partial and in-frame only. This sample carries about 300,000 clones, about four fifths of them seen once, and the ten largest clones take about 1.2%. This TCR came from a woman aged 45-65 years with acute or convalescent COVID-19. Sample: peripheral blood. The chain employs TRBV18 and TRBJ2-5; 9 positions agree with TRBD1. The CDR3 is CASSSLQGAQETQYF. The CDR3, as DNA: TGTGCCAGCTCATCGCTACAGGGGGCACAAGAGACCCAGTACTTC.